This T cell receptor (beta chain) originates from a study of T-cell memory formation after mild COVID-19 (dated by TCRdb to 2020 to 2023). Study-wide context: TCR sequence clusters from the two donors were found to be largely donor specific. In a couple of donors, T-cell clones that expanded and contracted after mild COVID-19 were followed by sequencing TCRalpha and TCRbeta repertoires longitudinally. Two young, previously healthy adult volunteers made up the cohort, one male and one female.

With regard to this clonotype: What antigen it recognizes has not been identified. Base qualities are missing; no much larger clone stands one base away.

Unmatched junction bases come to 9, with V trimmed by 3 bases and J by 9 bases. CDR1 and CDR2 were assigned from the germline V gene (reference sequence) as SEHNR and FQNEAQ. Inclusive of the bounding cysteine and phenylalanine, the CDR3 is 15 residues long. The sequence is cut down to CDR3 DNA, 45 bases in frame from base 1. PBMCs were isolated by Ficoll-Paque density gradient centrifugation. Here is what the overall study found, with its caveats: The detection of some responding clones in pre-infection memory suggests that pre-existing cross-reactive memory T cells joined the SARS-CoV-2 response. The second-wave clones that peaked on day 37 were not confirmed to be SARS-CoV-2 specific. Clones contracting from day 15 to 85 had balanced CD4/CD8 phenotypes, while a second wave expanding from day 15 to 37 was biased towards CD4+. The study covered only a couple of mild cases, and larger cohorts including severe cases with pre-infection samples were considered necessary. Contracting CD4+ clones were located mainly in the CM and EM memory subsets, whereas CD8+ clones were found to be enriched in EMRA.

TCRdb lists the instrument as Illumina NovaSeq 6000. Using 5'RACE with constant-segment primers, TCRalpha and TCRbeta cDNA libraries were constructed, with sample barcodes and unique molecular identifiers added in the process. Trizol reagent was used to extract RNA from every sample. Amplification of the libraries took two PCR steps, and the second step added a second sample barcode plus Illumina TruSeq adapters. Sequencing of libraries was performed on an Illumina NovaSeq with 2 x 150 bp paired-end reads. The paper's processing steps were these. Demultiplexing of reads and collapsing into UMI-guided consensus sequences were performed with migec v1.2.7. Using mixcr v2.1.11, UMI consensuses were aligned to TRA and TRB V and J templates and then assembled into clonotypes. A clonotype was counted as expanded or contracted only when both edgeR and NoisET called the clonotype significant, with the noise models trained on biological replicates. edgeR calls used a false discovery rate-adjusted p below 0.01 and a log2 fold-change threshold of 1. As an exploratory analysis of dynamics, PCA with hierarchical clustering was applied to max-normalized trajectories of the 1000 most abundant clonotypes. Separately sequenced CD4+ and CD8+ repertoires were used to assign the CD4 or CD8 phenotype of responding clones. TCRdb reran the public reads through fastp at Q25 and MiXCR, keeping productive beta chains. Each CDR3 protein gets just one entry, which takes the most common genes and DNA from the rows behind it. TCRdb assigned the V and J calls; the authors' analysis was not used. This sample gives 140,000 to 150,000 distinct CDR3 sequences in total; under 30% of them show up just once. Around 24% of the sample is taken by the ten largest.

Sequencing was performed on PBMCs or a T cell subset sorted from them (not recorded which). The TCR sequence derives from an adult woman who had mild COVID-19 (a few samples of this study predate the infection). The sample titles of this study are shuffled in the database, so cell type and time point are left out; the donor was told from shared clones. The V and J genes are TRBV7-9 and TRBJ2-1, with 9 bases in between that match TRBD2. Here the CDR3 is given as CASSFPSGAGSEQFF. The DNA sequence is given as TGTGCCAGCAGCTTTCCTAGCGGGGCAGGGAGTGAGCAGTTCTTC.